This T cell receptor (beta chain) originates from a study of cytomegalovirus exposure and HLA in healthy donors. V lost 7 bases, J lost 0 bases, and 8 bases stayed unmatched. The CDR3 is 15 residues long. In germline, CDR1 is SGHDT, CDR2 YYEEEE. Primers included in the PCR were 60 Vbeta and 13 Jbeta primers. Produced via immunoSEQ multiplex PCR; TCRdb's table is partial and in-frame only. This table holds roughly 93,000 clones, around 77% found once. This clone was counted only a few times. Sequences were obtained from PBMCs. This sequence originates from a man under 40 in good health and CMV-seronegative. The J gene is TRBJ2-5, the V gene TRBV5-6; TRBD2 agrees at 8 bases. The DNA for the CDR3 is TGTGCCAGCGGGGAAGCGGGGGCGTACCAAGAGACCCAGTACTTC. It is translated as CASGEAGAYQETQYF. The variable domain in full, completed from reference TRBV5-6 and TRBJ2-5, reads DAGVTQSPTHLIKTRGQQVTLRCSPKSGHDTVSWYQQALGQGPQFIFQYYEEEERQRGNFPDRFSGHQFPNYSSELNVNALLLGDSALYLCASGEAGAYQETQYFGPGTRLLVL.